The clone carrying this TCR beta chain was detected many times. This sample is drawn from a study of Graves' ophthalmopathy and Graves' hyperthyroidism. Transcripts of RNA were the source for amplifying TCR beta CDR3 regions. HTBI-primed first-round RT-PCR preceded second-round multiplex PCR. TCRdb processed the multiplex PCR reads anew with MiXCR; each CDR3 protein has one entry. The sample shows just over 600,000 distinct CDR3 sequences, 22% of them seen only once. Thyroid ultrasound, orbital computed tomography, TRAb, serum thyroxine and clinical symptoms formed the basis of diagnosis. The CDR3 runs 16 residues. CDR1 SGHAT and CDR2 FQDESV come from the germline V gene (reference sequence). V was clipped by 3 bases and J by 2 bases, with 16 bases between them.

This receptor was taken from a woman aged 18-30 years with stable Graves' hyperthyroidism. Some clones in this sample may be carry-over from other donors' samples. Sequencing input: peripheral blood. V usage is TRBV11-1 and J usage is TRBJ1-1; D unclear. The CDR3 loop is CASSFPQMSANTEAFF. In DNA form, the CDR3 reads TGTGCCAGCAGCTTTCCACAAATGTCAGCCAACACTGAAGCTTTCTTT. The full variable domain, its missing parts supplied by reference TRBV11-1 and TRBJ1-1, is EAEVAQSPRYKITEKSQAVAFWCDPISGHATLYWYRQILGQGPELLVQFQDESVVDDSQLPKDRFSAERLKGVDSTLKIQPAELGDSAMYLCASSFPQMSANTEAFFGQGTRLTVV.